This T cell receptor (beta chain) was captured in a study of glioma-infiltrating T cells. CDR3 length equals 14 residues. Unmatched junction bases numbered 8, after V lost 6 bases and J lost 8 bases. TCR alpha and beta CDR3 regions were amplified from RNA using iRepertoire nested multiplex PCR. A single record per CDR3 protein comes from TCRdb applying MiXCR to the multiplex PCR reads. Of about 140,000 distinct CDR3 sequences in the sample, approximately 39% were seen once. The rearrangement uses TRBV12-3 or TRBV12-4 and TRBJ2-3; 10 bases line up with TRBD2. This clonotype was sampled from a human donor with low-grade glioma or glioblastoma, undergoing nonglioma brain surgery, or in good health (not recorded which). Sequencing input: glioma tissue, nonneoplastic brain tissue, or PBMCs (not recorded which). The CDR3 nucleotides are TGTGCCAGCAGGAGACTAGCGGGTCATACTACGCAGTATTTT. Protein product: CASRRLAGHTTQYF.